The 19 T cell receptor beta chains presented below share a single source sample, sequenced in a study of blood T cell repertoires in COVID-19. Sequenced by immunoSEQ multiplex PCR; TCRdb stores in-frame clones only, minus some. The sample has fewer than 250,000 clones, around 90% seen once; the top ten hold 0.82%. Specimen: peripheral blood. The source is a man in his 60s with COVID-19, enrolled during active disease.

Concerning this clone itself: Other DNA sequences in this specimen translate into the identical CDR3. The chain recombines TRBV11-2 with TRBJ1-1, with D tentatively TRBD1 (6 bases). Per the germline V gene, CDR1 is SGHAT and CDR2 is FQNNGV. The CDR3 loop spans 14 amino acids. The ends were cut back, 1 base at V and 2 bases at J, with 8 bases in the middle. The CDR3 here is CASSLGQANTEAFF. The DNA for the CDR3 is TGTGCCAGCAGCTTAGGACAGGCTAACACTGAAGCTTTCTTT.

The CDR3 nucleotides are TGTGCCAGCAGCTCCCGACTAGCGGGGGGTTCAGGAGCCTACGAGCAGTACTTC. Its protein product is CASSSRLAGGSGAYEQYF. The rearrangement links TRBV5-8 to TRBJ2-7, with 13 bases fitting TRBD2. The CDR3 is 18 residues long. J lost 2 bases, V lost 3 bases, and 11 bases had no gene match. Germline V gene data show CDR1 as SGHTS and CDR2 as YDEGEE.

This sequence joins TRBV19 and TRBJ2-7; 14 bases map to TRBD2. The V and J ends lost 8 bases and 3 bases, in that order; junction bases with no gene match: 9. CDR3 length: 16 residues. Germline CDR1 and CDR2: LNHDA and SQIVND (reference sequence). CDR3 DNA sequence: TGTGCCAGTCGACTAGCGGGAGGGCCGGGGATCTACGAGCAGTACTTC. As protein: CASRLAGGPGIYEQYF.

This rearrangement joins TRBV19 to TRBJ2-2, with 10 bases that match TRBD1. The CDR3 sequence is 14 residues long. Germline assignment: CDR1 LNHDA and CDR2 SQIVND (reference sequence). Trimming at V came to 5 bases and at J to 5 bases, leaving 2 bases not matched to a gene. The CDR3 DNA reads TGTGCCAGTAGTCGACAGGGGGCGACCGGGGAGCTGTTTTTT. Its protein product is CASSRQGATGELFF.

This chain connects TRBV6-7 to TRBJ2-3, with D maybe TRBD2 (5 bases). TRBV6-7 is given ORF status, its function remaining uncertain. The V and J ends lost 6 bases and 6 bases respectively, with 28 bases between them. The CDR3 length is 18 residues. The CDR3: CASRLHRRKSRLRDTQYF. CDR3 bases: TGTGCCAGCAGACTCCATCGACGGAAATCACGACTACGCGATACGCAGTATTTT.

In DNA form, the CDR3 reads TGTGCCAGCAGCCCCGCCGGGACTTACAGCAATGAGCAGTTCTTC. It is translated as CASSPAGTYSNEQFF. V and J are TRBV5-6 and TRBJ2-1; weak D call: TRBD2 (6 bases). CDR3 length equals 15 residues. Germline values: CDR1 SGHDT, CDR2 YYEEEE. Between the trimmed V and J ends, which lost 4 bases and 6 bases, there was a span of 17 bases.

As regards this clone: Other DNA sequences within the sample encode an identical CDR3. CDR3 region: CASSESGTGGTEAFF. The CDR3, as DNA: TGCGCCAGCAGTGAGTCGGGGACAGGGGGCACTGAAGCTTTCTTT. The chain recombines TRBV10-1 with TRBJ1-1, with TRBD1 matching over 11 bases. V lost 0 bases to trimming and J lost 4 bases; unmatched junction nucleotides: 1. The CDR3 extends over 15 amino acids. Germline V gene lookup returns CDR1 WNHNN and CDR2 SYGVQD (reference sequence).

This chain connects TRBV18 to TRBJ1-1; 7 bases are a match to TRBD1. CDR1 is KGHSH, CDR2 LQKENI, per germline. J lost 0 bases, V lost 5 bases, and 6 bases had no gene match. CDR3 size: 15 residues. DNA of the CDR3: TGTGCCAGCTCAACTGGGACAGTTATGAACACTGAAGCTTTCTTT. Protein product: CASSTGTVMNTEAFF.

The chain joins TRBV5-5 to TRBJ2-4; possibly TRBD2 for D (5 bases). The length of the CDR3 is 13 residues. In germline, CDR1 is SGHKS, CDR2 YYEKEE (reference sequence). The V and J ends lost 1 base and 6 bases respectively, with 8 bases between them. The CDR3 region has the DNA TGTGCCAGCAGCTTGCCGGGGATAAACATTCAGTACTTC. Translating it yields CASSLPGINIQYF.

The chain uses TRBV6-5 and TRBJ2-7; D possibly corresponds to TRBD1 (6 bases). V was shortened by 7 bases and J by 2 bases, with 12 bases between the two germline ends. Germline V lookup: CDR1 MNHEY, CDR2 SVGAGI. The CDR3 consists of 13 residues. CDR3 DNA: TGTGCCAGCACCAAAGGGGGTACCTACGAGCAGTACTTC. This codes for CASTKGGTYEQYF.

The rearrangement uses TRBV30 and TRBJ1-1, with D perhaps matching TRBD1 (5 bases). CDR1 and CDR2 (germline): GTSNPN, SVGIG (reference sequence). V shed 2 bases and J shed 2 bases, with 12 bases lying between them. CDR3 length equals 14 residues. CDR3 region: CAWSWGGSNTEAFF. In nucleotides, the CDR3 is TGTGCCTGGAGTTGGGGCGGATCTAACACTGAAGCTTTCTTT. The full variable domain, completed using reference TRBV30 and TRBJ1-1, is SQTIHQWPATLVQPVGSPLSLECTVEGTSNPNLYWYRQAAGRGLQLLFYSVGIGQISSEVPQNLSASRPQDRQFILSSKKLLLSDSGFYLCAWSWGGSNTEAFFGQGTRLTVV.

The chain joins TRBV2 to TRBJ2-1; no clear D gene. The V gene lost 0 bases and the J gene lost 7 bases, with 7 bases spanning the gap. Per germline, CDR1 SNHLY and CDR2 FYNNEI. There are 13 residues in the CDR3. This chain's CDR3 is CASSEARANEQFF. The CDR3 DNA follows: TGTGCCAGCAGTGAAGCCCGCGCGAATGAGCAGTTCTTC.

V gene TRBV7-2 combines with J gene TRBJ1-2; D perhaps matches TRBD1 (5 bases). Germline CDR1 is SGHTA and CDR2 is FQGNSA. This CDR3 region has 13 residues. Trimming took 6 bases from V and 4 from J, leaving 12 bases between them. The CDR3 here is CASSQGRGYGYTF. The CDR3, as DNA: TGTGCCAGCAGTCAGGGTAGGGGCTATGGCTACACCTTC.

This clone was recorded once. This chain uses TRBV3-1 (or the pseudogene TRBV3-2) with TRBJ1-3; unclear D gene. In germline, CDR1 is LGHDT, CDR2 YNNKEL (reference sequence). Trimming shortened V by 1 base and J by 0 bases, and 10 bases separated the two germline ends. CDR3 length: 16 residues. CDR3 amino acids: CASSQALQSSGNTIYF. The CDR3 nucleotides read TGTGCCAGCAGCCAAGCCTTACAGAGCTCTGGAAACACCATATATTTT.

V usage is TRBV3-1 (or the pseudogene TRBV3-2) and J usage is TRBJ1-2; 9 positions match TRBD1. Germline trimming cut 2 bases from V and 6 bases from J; bases unmatched to any gene: 10. The CDR3 covers 16 residues. Germline-derived CDR1 and CDR2 are LGHDT and YNNKEL (reference sequence). The CDR3 nucleotides are TGTGCCAGCAGCCAACACAAATCACAGGGGGCGGATGGCTACACCTTC. This sequence encodes CASSQHKSQGADGYTF.

Here the CDR3 DNA reads TGTGCCAGCAGTTTGGGGGGTACCGGGGAGCTGTTTTTT. Translation: CASSLGGTGELFF. The V and J genes are TRBV12-3 or TRBV12-4 and TRBJ2-2; D may be TRBD2 (6 bases). This CDR3 spans 13 amino acids. The V end was cut by 3 bases, the J end by 5 bases, with 7 bases between.

The rearrangement links TRBV11-2 to TRBJ2-7; D not resolved. Trimming pared 5 bases from V and 2 bases from J, leaving 10 bases between. The CDR3 has 13 amino acids. In germline, CDR1 is SGHAT, CDR2 FQNNGV. CDR3 residues: CASSLGWAYEQYF. For the CDR3, the DNA is TGTGCCAGCAGCCTCGGGTGGGCCTACGAGCAGTACTTC.

The rearrangement links TRBV5-5 to TRBJ1-6; TRBD1 might be the D (6 bases). V lost 8 bases to trimming and J lost 5 bases, with 17 bases between them. Looked up from germline, CDR1 is SGHKS and CDR2 is YYEKEE (reference sequence). The CDR3 runs to 15 residues. In DNA form, the CDR3 reads TGTGCCAGTAAACTCCTCACAGGGAATAATTCACCCCTCCACTTT. This codes for CASKLLTGNNSPLHF.

This chain uses TRBV4-3 with TRBJ2-2, with 7 bases lining up with TRBD2. Trimming removed 3 bases from V and 1 base from J; junction bases left unmatched: 2. The CDR3 consists of 15 residues. Per germline, CDR1 LGHNA and CDR2 YSLEER. In DNA, the CDR3 is TGCGCCAGCAGCCAGCTAGCGGTGAACACCGGGGAGCTGTTTTTT. It encodes CASSQLAVNTGELFF.